The T cell receptor beta chain under discussion was sequenced for a study of T cells in Graves' hyperthyroidism and ophthalmopathy. Study results and limitations: Among clonotypes expanded in thyroid above 0.001, most were also found in blood.

The definition of stable Graves' hyperthyroidism was no ophthalmopathy progression within 18 months. Uncontrolled infection, other autoimmune disease, pregnancy or lactation excluded patients. From 8.5 to 10 ml of fresh peripheral blood, PBMCs were isolated. TCR beta CDR3 region amplification was performed from RNA transcripts. A set of HTBI primers served as the primers for a first-round RT-PCR of the TCR CDR3. TCRdb re-analysed the multiplex PCR reads in MiXCR, keeping a single row per CDR3 protein. Of fewer than 400,000 distinct CDR3 sequences detected, 16% appear once; the ten largest clones hold around 33%. A word on this clonotype: Its antigen is undetermined.

CDR1 is LGHDT and CDR2 is YNNKEL in the germline V gene (reference sequence). This CDR3 region has 15 residues. The junction had 1 base not matched to a gene; V was cut back by 3 bases and J by 3 bases. The TCR originated in a man under 40 with Graves' hyperthyroidism. The material sequenced was blood. V and J are TRBV3-1 and TRBJ2-6; TRBD2 matches 8 bases. The CDR3 coding sequence is TGTGCCAGCAGCCAGCGGGGGGTTGGGGCCAACGTCCTGACTTTC. This translates into CASSQRGVGANVLTF.